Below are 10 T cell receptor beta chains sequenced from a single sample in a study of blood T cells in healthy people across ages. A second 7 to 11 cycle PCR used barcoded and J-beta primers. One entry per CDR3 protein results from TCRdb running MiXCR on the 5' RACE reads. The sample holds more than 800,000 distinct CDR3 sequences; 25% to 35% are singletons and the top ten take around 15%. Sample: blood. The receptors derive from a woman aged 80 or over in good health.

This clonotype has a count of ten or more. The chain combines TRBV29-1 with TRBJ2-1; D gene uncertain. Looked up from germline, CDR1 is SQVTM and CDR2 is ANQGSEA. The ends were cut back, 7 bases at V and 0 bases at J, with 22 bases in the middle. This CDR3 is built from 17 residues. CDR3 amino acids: CSAMKRSSLSSYNEQFF. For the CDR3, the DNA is TGCAGCGCCATGAAGAGGAGTTCCCTCAGCTCCTACAATGAGCAGTTCTTC.

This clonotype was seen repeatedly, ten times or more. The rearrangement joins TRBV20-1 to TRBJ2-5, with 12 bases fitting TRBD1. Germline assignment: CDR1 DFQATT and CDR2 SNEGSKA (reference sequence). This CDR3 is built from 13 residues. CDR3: CSAGTGGKETQYF. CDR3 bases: TGCAGCGCCGGGACAGGGGGCAAGGAGACCCAGTACTTC.

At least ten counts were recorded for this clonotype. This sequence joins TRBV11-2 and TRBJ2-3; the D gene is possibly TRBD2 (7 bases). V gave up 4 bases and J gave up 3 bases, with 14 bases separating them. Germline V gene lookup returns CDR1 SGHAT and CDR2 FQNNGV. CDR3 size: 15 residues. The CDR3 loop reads CASSSAGGQTDTQYF. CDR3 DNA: TGTGCCAGCAGCTCTGCCGGGGGGCAGACAGATACGCAGTATTTT.

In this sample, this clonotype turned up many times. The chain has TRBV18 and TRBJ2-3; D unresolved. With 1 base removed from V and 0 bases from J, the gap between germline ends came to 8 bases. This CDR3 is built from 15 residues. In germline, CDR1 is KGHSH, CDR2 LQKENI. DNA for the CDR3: TGTGCCAGCTCACCACTTTCCCCAAGCACAGATACGCAGTATTTT. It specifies CASSPLSPSTDTQYF.

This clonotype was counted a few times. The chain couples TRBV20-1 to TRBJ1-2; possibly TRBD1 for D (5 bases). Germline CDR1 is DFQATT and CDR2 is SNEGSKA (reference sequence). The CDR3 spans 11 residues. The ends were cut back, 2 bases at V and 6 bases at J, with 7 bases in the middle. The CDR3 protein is CSARTGHGYTF. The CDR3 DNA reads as TGCAGTGCTAGAACAGGTCATGGCTACACCTTC.

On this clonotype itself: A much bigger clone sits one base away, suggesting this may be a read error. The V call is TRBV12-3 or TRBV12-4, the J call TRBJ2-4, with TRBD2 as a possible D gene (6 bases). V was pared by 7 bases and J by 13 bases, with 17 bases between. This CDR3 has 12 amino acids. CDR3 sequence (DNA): TGTGCCAGCAACTCTTCTCCGGGAGAGCAGTACTTC. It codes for CASNSSPGEQYF.

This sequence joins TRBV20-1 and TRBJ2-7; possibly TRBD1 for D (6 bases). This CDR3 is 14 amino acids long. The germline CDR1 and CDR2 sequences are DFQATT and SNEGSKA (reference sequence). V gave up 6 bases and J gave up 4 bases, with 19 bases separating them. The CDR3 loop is CSAFTTGTPYEQYF. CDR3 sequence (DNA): TGCAGTGCGTTCACGACCGGGACACCTTACGAGCAGTACTTC.

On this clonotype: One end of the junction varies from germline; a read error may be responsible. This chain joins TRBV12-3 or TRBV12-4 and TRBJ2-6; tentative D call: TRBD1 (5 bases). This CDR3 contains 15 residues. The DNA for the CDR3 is TGTGCCAGCAGATTTACAGCATCTGGGGCCAACGTCCCGACTTTT. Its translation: CASRFTASGANVPTF.

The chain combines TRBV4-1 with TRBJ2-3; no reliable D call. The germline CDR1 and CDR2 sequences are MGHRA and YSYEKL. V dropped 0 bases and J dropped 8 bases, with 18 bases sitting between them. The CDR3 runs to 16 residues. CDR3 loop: CASSQEGLGLLSTQYF. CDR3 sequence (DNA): TGCGCCAGCAGCCAAGAGGGCCTAGGGTTATTAAGTACGCAGTATTTT.

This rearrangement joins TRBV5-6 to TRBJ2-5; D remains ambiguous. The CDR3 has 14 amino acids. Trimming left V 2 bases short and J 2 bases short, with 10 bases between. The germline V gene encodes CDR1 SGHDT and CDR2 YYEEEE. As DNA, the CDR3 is TGTGCCAGCAGCTTTCGTGCTCTTCAAGAGACCCAGTACTTC. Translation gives CASSFRALQETQYF. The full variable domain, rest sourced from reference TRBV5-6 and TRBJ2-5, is DAGVTQSPTHLIKTRGQQVTLRCSPKSGHDTVSWYQQALGQGPQFIFQYYEEEERQRGNFPDRFSGHQFPNYSSELNVNALLLGDSALYLCASSFRALQETQYFGPGTRLLVL.